This T cell receptor beta chain derives from a study of blood T cell repertoires in COVID-19. Study at large: Specimens from acute and convalescent COVID-19 originated in the United States, Italy and Spain. PBMCs, B-cell-depleted T cells, or T cells provided the cDNA or gDNA that made up the material.

This clone has a handful of counts. Germline CDR1 SEHNR, CDR2 FQNEAQ (reference sequence). V lost 6 bases to trimming and J lost 3 bases; unmatched junction nucleotides: 6. The CDR3 spans 14 residues. Original processing methods: Reference gene primer amplification yielded estimated nucleated cell counts. The table came from immunoSEQ multiplex PCR; TCRdb's copy has only in-frame clones and leaves some out. That table is the source of V, J and clone size, and D and trimming were worked out from the DNA. The sample has fewer than 100,000 clones, roughly 89% seen once. The sequenced material came from peripheral blood. The TCR sequence derives from a human donor in a cohort sampled during active COVID-19. The rearrangement joins TRBV7-9 to TRBJ2-7, with 9 positions matching TRBD1. CDR3 sequence (DNA): TGTGCCAGCAGTCCTACAGGGGGCAACTACGAGCAGTACTTC. Translating gives CASSPTGGNYEQYF.